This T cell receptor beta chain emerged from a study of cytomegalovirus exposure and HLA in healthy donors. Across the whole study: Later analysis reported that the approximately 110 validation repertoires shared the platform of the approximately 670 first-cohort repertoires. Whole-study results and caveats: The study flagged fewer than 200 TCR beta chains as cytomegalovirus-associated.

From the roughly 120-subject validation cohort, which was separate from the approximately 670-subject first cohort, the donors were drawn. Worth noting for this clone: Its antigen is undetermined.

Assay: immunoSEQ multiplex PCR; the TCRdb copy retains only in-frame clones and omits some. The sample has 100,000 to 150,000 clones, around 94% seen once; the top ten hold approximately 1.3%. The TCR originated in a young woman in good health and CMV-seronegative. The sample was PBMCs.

CDR3 sequence: CASSPRTGRGQETQYF. The DNA for the CDR3 is TGTGCCAGCAGTCCCCGGACAGGGAGGGGACAAGAGACCCAGTACTTC. The chain couples TRBV28 to TRBJ2-5; D might be TRBD1 (8 bases). V lost 5 bases and J lost 2, with 18 bases in between. This CDR3 comprises 16 residues. Per germline, CDR1 MDHEN and CDR2 SYDVKM. Supplemented by reference TRBV28 and TRBJ2-5, the full variable domain reads DVKVTQSSRYLVKRTGEKVFLECVQDMDHENMFWYRQDPGLGLRLIYFSYDVKMKEKGDIPEGYSVSREKKERFSLILESASTNQTSMYLCASSPRTGRGQETQYFGPGTRLLVL.